This T cell receptor (beta chain) stems from a study of T cell responses to AZD1222 COVID-19 vaccine. Points from the study as a whole: Within unmutated variant regions lay the reported targets of nearly half of spike-specific TCRs. White British ancestry dominated among donors, who included more females, and clonal diversity was possibly underestimated.

TCRdb's table, derived via immunoSEQ multiplex PCR, lists solely in-frame clones and lacks some. The table records 100,000 to 150,000 clones, around nine tenths of them present only once. Details on this clone: Its antigen is unidentified.

Sequenced material: peripheral blood, taken on day 0 of AZD1222 vaccination. This TCR was recovered from an adult in good health.

The CDR3, as DNA: TGTGCCAGCACCGGACAGGGGGCGAAGGAAGCTTTCTTT. Translating gives CASTGQGAKEAFF. The chain couples TRBV12-3 or TRBV12-4 to TRBJ1-1; 11 positions match TRBD1. The CDR3 spans 13 residues. The ends lost 7 bases at V and 8 bases at J; junction bases unmatched: 6.